This T cell receptor beta chain was found in a study of shared clonotypes between healthy human individuals. The study's findings and limits: A few donors held 4.5% to 5% of naive CD4 clonotypes in common. Naive subsets generally had larger estimated richness than memory subsets.

This CDR3 comprises 14 residues. With 1 base removed from V and 7 bases from J, the gap between germline ends came to 10 bases. Germline V gene data show CDR1 as SNHLY and CDR2 as FYNNEI. This clone was counted a single time. Its antigen is undetermined. Sorted-subset replicate PCRs used around 220 ng DNA, roughly 28,000 T cell genomes. Here immunoSEQ multiplex PCR was the method, and the copy in TCRdb shows in-frame clones only, minus some. The sample has 1,400,000 or so clones, about 98.5% seen once. This chain joins TRBV2 and TRBJ2-2; no clear D gene. Sequenced material: naive CD4+ T cells sorted from blood. Indicated subset: CD45RA+ positively selected. This receptor was identified in a man under 40 in good health. In DNA form, the CDR3 reads TGTGCCAGCAGTGAAGACGGATGGGGCGGGGAGCTGTTTTTT. This sequence encodes CASSEDGWGGELFF.